This TCR beta chain stems from a study of identical twins. One entry per CDR3 protein results from TCRdb running MiXCR on the 5' RACE reads. The repertoire holds 500,000 to 650,000 distinct CDR3 sequences, approximately 20% seen once, with more than 0.4% in the top ten. Whole-study findings and limits: Out-of-frame TCR alpha sharing observed in monozygotic twins exceeded model estimates. Its conclusions, products of cross-sectional statistical analysis, did not come from following the same donors.

This clonotype was observed a few times. Its antigen remains unidentified. Germline V gives CDR1 SGHTA, CDR2 FQGTGA. With 3 bases clipped from V and 9 bases from J, the junction kept 8 bases outside the gene matches. CDR3 length equals 15 residues. This sample also appeared in a second study, on yellow fever vaccine responses in identical twins. That source notes: Twins reportedly appeared to share part of their vaccine T cell response while keeping part individual.

The sequencing sample was made of CD4+ T cells sorted from blood. J is TRBJ2-1 and V is TRBV7-3; TRBD1 matches at 10 bases. This clonotype originated in a woman younger than 35 in good health. CDR3 sequence reads: CASSLRQGAEGEQFF. The CDR3 DNA sequence: TGTGCCAGCAGCTTGCGACAGGGGGCAGAGGGTGAGCAGTTCTTC.